The T cell receptor (beta chain) described here comes from a study of T cell changes during pregnancy in multiple sclerosis (dated 2019 in TCRdb). For the wider study: In women with multiple sclerosis, the researchers looked at how the T cell repertoire shifted as pregnancy progressed.

Notes on this clone: What this receptor recognizes is not known. Base qualities are missing; no much larger clone stands one base away.

The library was built by means of the immunoSEQ multiplex PCR assay. TCRdb holds this immuneACCESS table with in-frame rearrangements only. Some clones are missing; in checked studies, unresolved V genes explain under half, and the rest has no known cause. The sample has tens of thousands of clones on record, approximately 92% of them singletons. The top ten hold about 2.8% of the sample. The CDR3 holds 16 amino acids from the cysteine to the phenylalanine. Only the CDR3 portion is preserved as DNA: 48 bases, with reading frame beginning at the first base. The V and J ends are trimmed by 1 base and 4 bases, leaving 15 bases between them. From the germline V gene, CDR1 is LGHNA and CDR2 is YSLEER.

This TCR derives from a female donor in good health, enrolled as a control in a pregnancy study. The chain employs TRBV4-3 and TRBJ2-3, with TRBD2 tentatively as D gene (5 bases match). Specimen: peripheral blood, collected in the third trimester of pregnancy. The DNA sequence is TGCGCCAGCAGCCAAGTTATCGGGGTTATGTCAGATACGCAGTATTTT. Its protein reads: CASSQVIGVMSDTQYF.